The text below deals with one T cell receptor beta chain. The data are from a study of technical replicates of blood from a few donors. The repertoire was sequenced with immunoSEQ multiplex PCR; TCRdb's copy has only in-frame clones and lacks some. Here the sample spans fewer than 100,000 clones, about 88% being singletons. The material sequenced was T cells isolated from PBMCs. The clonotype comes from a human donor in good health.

The CDR3 nucleotides read TGTGCCAGCAGCCCGCTGGGGGCGGGAGAATACGAGCAGTACTTC. Protein product: CASSPLGAGEYEQYF. V and J are TRBV6-5 and TRBJ2-7; a weak D match, TRBD2 (7 bases). This CDR3 region has 15 residues. Germline loops: CDR1 MNHEY, CDR2 SVGAGI. The V end lost 6 bases, the J end lost 4 bases, and 19 bases lay between the germline ends.